These 3 T cell receptor beta chains share one sample of origin, sequenced in a study of T cells in Graves' hyperthyroidism and ophthalmopathy (dated by TCRdb to between 2019 and 2020). Library preparation employed multiplex PCR. Sequenced using an Illumina HiSeq 2000. The TCR beta CDR3 regions were amplified from RNA transcripts. A first-round RT-PCR of the TCR CDR3 used the HTBI primer set with the Qiagen OneStep RT-PCR kit. The public reads were run again by TCRdb, first through fastp at Q25 and then through MiXCR, and only productive beta chains were kept. Duplicate CDR3 protein sequences are folded into a single record with the most common DNA and genes. For this sample the table gives roughly 180,000 distinct CDR3 sequences, of which 9.4% were detected only once. More than 20% of the sample is in the top ten clones. The source material was blood. These receptor sequences come from a woman between 18 and 29 years old with Graves' hyperthyroidism that later progressed to Graves' ophthalmopathy.

This clonotype was found many times. The chain uses TRBV27 and TRBJ2-7; 10 nucleotides align to TRBD2. CDR3 length: 17 amino acids. With V trimmed by 6 bases and J by 0 bases, 11 bases remained unmatched. Germline CDR1 MNHEY, CDR2 SMNVEV (reference sequence). The CDR3 DNA sequence: TGTGCCAGCAGCCTGCGGGGGACTAGCGTCTACTCCTACGAGCAGTACTTC. Protein product: CASSLRGTSVYSYEQYF.

In its sample, this clonotype was seen many times. The chain combines TRBV12-3 or TRBV12-4 with TRBJ2-3, with D unclear. Trimming stripped 2 bases from V and 6 bases from J, with 12 bases between. This CDR3 is 14 amino acids long. CDR3 in DNA: TGTGCCAGCAGTTTAAATCCCCACGGCGATACGCAGTATTTT. Translated, it gives CASSLNPHGDTQYF.

This clonotype appeared many times. The chain couples TRBV27 to TRBJ1-2; 8 bases are shared with TRBD1. CDR3 length: 14 amino acids. The junction had 4 bases not matched to a gene; V was cut back by 5 bases and J by 2 bases. The V gene's germline CDR1 is MNHEY and CDR2 SMNVEV (reference sequence). Here the CDR3 reads CASSQTGANYGYTF. In DNA form, the CDR3 reads TGTGCCAGCAGTCAGACAGGGGCCAACTATGGCTACACCTTC.